The clone carrying this TCR beta chain was picked up one time. The data were produced by immunoSEQ multiplex PCR, yet TCRdb's version contains in-frame clones alone and is incomplete. The sample holds 230,000 or so clones, around 94% seen once. The record originates from a study of control samples from healthy donors and cancer patients. The sequenced sample consisted of blood. This sequence originates from a man in his forties or fifties in good health.

The CDR3 region is CASSVSQMSSGNTIYF. The CDR3 DNA sequence: TGTGCCAGCAGCGTAAGCCAGATGAGCTCTGGAAACACCATATATTTT. The chain couples TRBV9 to TRBJ1-3; D call uncertain. The CDR3 sequence is 16 residues long. Germline lookup yields CDR1 SGDLS and CDR2 YYNGEE. Trimming removed 1 base from V and 0 bases from J, with 11 bases in between.